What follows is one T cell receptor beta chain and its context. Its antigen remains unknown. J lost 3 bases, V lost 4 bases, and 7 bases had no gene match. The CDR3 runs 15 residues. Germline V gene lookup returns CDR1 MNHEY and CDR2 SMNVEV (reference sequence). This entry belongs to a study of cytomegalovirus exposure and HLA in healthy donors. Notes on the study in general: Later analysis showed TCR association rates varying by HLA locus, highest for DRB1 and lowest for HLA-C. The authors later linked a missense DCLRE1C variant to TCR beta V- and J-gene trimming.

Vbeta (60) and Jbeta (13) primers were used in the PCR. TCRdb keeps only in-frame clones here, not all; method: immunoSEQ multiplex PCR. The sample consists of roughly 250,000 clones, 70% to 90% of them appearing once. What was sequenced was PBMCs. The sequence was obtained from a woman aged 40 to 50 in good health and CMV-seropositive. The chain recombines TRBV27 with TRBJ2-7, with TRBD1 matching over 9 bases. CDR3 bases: TGTGCCAGCAGTTACTACCCGGGACAGGGCTACGAGCAGTACTTC. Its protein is CASSYYPGQGYEQYF.